The 7 T cell receptor beta chains below come from one sample, sequenced in a study of graft-versus-host responses after intestinal transplantation. TCRdb's copy holds only in-frame clones and misses some; the assay was immunoSEQ multiplex PCR. This sample carries tens of thousands of clones, roughly nine tenths of them seen once, and the ten largest clones take around 0.6%. These receptors' targets are unknown. The material sequenced was unstimulated CD4+ T cells sorted from spleen or lymph node cells, taken before transplant. The receptor set was obtained from a human donor who was the organ donor for an intestinal transplant.

This clone was detected a few times. The chain joins TRBV6-6 to TRBJ1-1; D gene uncertain. Germline CDR1 and CDR2: MNHNY and SVGAGI (reference sequence). The CDR3 covers 14 residues. V was cut by 8 bases and J by 1 base, with 14 bases left in between. The CDR3 sequence: CASAPAGRNTEAFF. CDR3 DNA sequence: TGTGCCAGCGCCCCCGCAGGCAGGAACACTGAAGCTTTCTTT.

The CDR3 reads CASSLDSFTGELFF. The CDR3 nucleotides read TGCGCCAGCAGCCTTGACAGTTTCACCGGGGAGCTGTTTTTT. The V and J genes are TRBV5-1 and TRBJ2-2, with a weak D call TRBD1 (5 bases). From germline, CDR1 is SGHRS and CDR2 YFSETQ. The CDR3 extends over 14 amino acids. V was pared by 4 bases and J by 4 bases, with 11 bases between.

This chain connects TRBV2 to TRBJ2-1, with D perhaps matching TRBD2 (6 bases). V lost 4 bases and J lost 2, with 15 bases in between. The CDR3 spans 16 residues. Per the germline V gene, CDR1 is SNHLY and CDR2 is FYNNEI. The CDR3 loop reads CASSAVVAAAYNEQFF. The CDR3 DNA is TGTGCCAGCAGTGCCGTGGTAGCGGCAGCCTACAATGAGCAGTTCTTC.

The J gene is TRBJ1-2, the V gene TRBV7-6; D is uncertain. Trimming stripped 1 base from V and 7 bases from J, with 16 bases between. The CDR3 is 15 residues long. Germline-derived CDR1 and CDR2 are SGHVS and FNYEAQ. The CDR3 nucleotides are TGTGCCAGCAGCTTAGACTCTGCCCAGGTCGGTGGCTACACCTTC. Translation gives CASSLDSAQVGGYTF.

The chain carries TRBV28 and TRBJ2-7; D might be TRBD1 (5 bases). Trimming left V 4 bases short and J 0 bases short, with 19 bases between. The length of the CDR3 is 17 residues. Per the germline V gene, CDR1 is MDHEN and CDR2 is SYDVKM. The CDR3 region is CASSSPRSQGSSYEQYF. The CDR3, as DNA: TGTGCCAGCAGTTCTCCCCGTAGTCAGGGAAGCTCCTACGAGCAGTACTTC.

There are a few counts of this clone. The V call is TRBV6-1, the J call TRBJ2-7; TRBD1 aligns across 10 bases. This CDR3 has 15 amino acids. The junction had 4 bases not matched to a gene; V was cut back by 2 bases and J by 3 bases. The germline V gene encodes CDR1 MNHNS and CDR2 SASEGT. The CDR3, as DNA: TGTGCCAGCAGTGAAAGGGGGGACAGGGGCTACGAGCAGTACTTC. Its protein product is CASSERGDRGYEQYF.

This clone appeared a single time. This chain links TRBV6-5 with TRBJ2-7, with no clear D. CDR1 MNHEY and CDR2 SVGAGI come from the germline V gene. V lost 2 bases and J lost 1, with 6 bases in between. CDR3 size: 13 residues. CDR3 in amino acids: CASSYVGSYEQYF. The DNA of the CDR3 is TGTGCCAGCAGTTACGTCGGTTCCTACGAGCAGTACTTC.